This TCR beta chain comes out of a study of blood T cell repertoires in COVID-19. Overall study context: COVID-19 samples, acute and convalescent, were from the United States, Italy and Spain.

Which cohort a participant joined came from the clinical history participants gave. This clone was seen a single time. Assay: immunoSEQ multiplex PCR; the TCRdb copy retains only in-frame clones and omits some. The sample yields 110,000 to 150,000 clones, about 80% seen once. The V end was cut by 2 bases, the J end by 3 bases, with 7 bases between. This CDR3 region has 13 residues. Germline loops: CDR1 PRHDT, CDR2 FYEKMQ (reference sequence). The rearrangement joins TRBV13 to TRBJ1-1; D is unresolved. This TCR was recovered from a man between 45 and 60 years old who had recovered from COVID-19. The specimen was PBMCs or T cells enriched from blood (not recorded which). CDR3 region: CASSLSQDTEAFF. The CDR3 DNA is TGTGCCAGCAGCTTATCGCAGGACACTGAAGCTTTCTTT. Variable domain in full (rest from reference TRBV13 and TRBJ1-1): AAGVIQSPRHLIKEKRETATLKCYPIPRHDTVYWYQQGPGQDPQFLISFYEKMQSDKGSIPDRFSAQQFSDYHSELNMSSLELGDSALYFCASSLSQDTEAFFGQGTRLTVV.